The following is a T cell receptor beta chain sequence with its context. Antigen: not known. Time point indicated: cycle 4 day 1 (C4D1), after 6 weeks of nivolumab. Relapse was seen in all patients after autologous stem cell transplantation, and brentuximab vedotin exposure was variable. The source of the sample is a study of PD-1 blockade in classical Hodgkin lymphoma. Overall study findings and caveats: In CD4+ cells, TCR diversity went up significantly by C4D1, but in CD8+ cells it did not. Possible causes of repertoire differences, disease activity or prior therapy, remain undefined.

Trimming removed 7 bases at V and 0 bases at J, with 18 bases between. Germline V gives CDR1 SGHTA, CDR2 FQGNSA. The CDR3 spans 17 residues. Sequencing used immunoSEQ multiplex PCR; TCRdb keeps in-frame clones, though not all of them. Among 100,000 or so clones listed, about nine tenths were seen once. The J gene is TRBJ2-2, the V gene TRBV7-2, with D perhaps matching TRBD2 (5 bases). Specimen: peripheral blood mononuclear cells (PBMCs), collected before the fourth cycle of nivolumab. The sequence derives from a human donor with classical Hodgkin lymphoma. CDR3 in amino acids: CASTHPRGRANTGELFF. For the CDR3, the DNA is TGTGCCAGCACCCACCCCAGAGGGAGAGCGAACACCGGGGAGCTGTTTTTT.